These 25 T cell receptor beta chains came from one sample sequenced in a study of breast tumors, draining lymph nodes, adjacent tissues. TCRdb redid the calling of the multiplex PCR reads with MiXCR, one entry per CDR3 protein. Of 15,000 to 17,000 distinct CDR3 sequences listed, 52% were seen once; the top ten hold about 15%. Sequencing used tumor-adjacent breast tissue. The receptors stem from a female donor with breast cancer. Some clones in this sample may be carry-over from other donors' samples.

This clonotype was recorded at least ten times. Relative to the germline gene, one junction end is altered; a read error may explain this. The chain joins TRBV6-5 to TRBJ2-2; 7 bases line up with TRBD2. The CDR3 runs 16 residues. Looked up from germline, CDR1 is MNHEY and CDR2 is SVGAGI. The CDR3 nucleotides are TGTGCCAGCAGTCACTCGAGCGGGGCGAACACCGGGGAGCTGTTTTTT. Protein sequence: CASSHSSGANTGELFF.

This clonotype is classed as medium-sized. Just one base apart from a much larger clone, this may be a read error. The V gene is TRBV7-9, the J gene TRBJ2-5, with 11 bases fitting TRBD2. In germline, CDR1 is SEHNR, CDR2 FQNEAQ (reference sequence). This CDR3 is built from 17 residues. The V and J ends lost 5 bases and 9 bases, in that order; junction bases with no gene match: 17. CDR3 region: CASSHTGTSGGSGPQYF. The CDR3 bases are TGTGCCAGCAGCCACACCGGGACTAGCGGAGGGAGTGGGCCCCAGTACTTC.

This clonotype was seen many times. The chain joins TRBV9 to TRBJ1-4; D not certain. There are 15 residues in the CDR3. From germline, CDR1 is SGDLS and CDR2 YYNGEE. The germline V and J ends were trimmed by 3 bases and 2 bases, with 11 bases remaining between them. This CDR3 is CASSGGWATNEKLFF. CDR3 DNA: TGTGCCAGCAGCGGCGGCTGGGCGACTAATGAAAAACTGTTTTTT.

V usage is TRBV10-3 and J usage is TRBJ1-2, with D possibly TRBD1 on 6 matching bases. The CDR3 covers 15 residues. Germline CDR1 and CDR2: ENHRY and SYGVKD. The V end was cut by 3 bases, the J end by 6 bases, with 17 bases between. CDR3 region: CAISEGAERGNGYTF. Written as DNA, the CDR3 is TGTGCCATCAGTGAAGGGGCAGAAAGGGGGAATGGCTACACCTTC.

By sample share, this clonotype is medium-sized. The gene calls are TRBV7-9 and TRBJ2-5; 9 nucleotides agree with TRBD2. The CDR3 sequence is 14 residues long. Germline V gene sequence: CDR1 SEHNR, CDR2 FQNEAQ (reference sequence). V lost 5 bases to trimming and J lost 1 base; unmatched junction nucleotides: 2. CDR3 sequence (DNA): TGTGCCAGCAGCCCGACTAGCGGCCAAGAGACCCAGTACTTC. Its protein product is CASSPTSGQETQYF.

This chain uses TRBV7-3 with TRBJ1-4; D gene ambiguous. The ends were cut back, 2 bases at V and 4 bases at J, with 11 bases in the middle. CDR1 SGHTA and CDR2 FQGTGA come from the germline V gene. The CDR3 covers 15 residues. CDR3 sequence (DNA): TGTGCCAGCAGCTTAGCGGGAGCAATTAATGAAAAACTGTTTTTT. Translation: CASSLAGAINEKLFF.

This chain links TRBV7-3 with TRBJ2-3; TRBD1 agrees at 7 bases. The V gene end was trimmed by 5 bases and the J gene end by 6 bases; junction bases not matched to a gene: 5. This CDR3 spans 13 amino acids. Germline V lookup: CDR1 SGHTA, CDR2 FQGTGA. The DNA for the CDR3 is TGTGCCAGCAGCACAGGACAGGACGATACGCAGTATTTT. It encodes CASSTGQDDTQYF.

There are many counts of this clonotype. The chain combines TRBV4-2 with TRBJ2-1; TRBD2 agrees at 7 bases. Germline CDR1 reads LGHNA; CDR2 reads YNFKEQ. The CDR3 consists of 14 residues. V dropped 5 bases and J dropped 8; count of bases not matched to a gene: 9. CDR3 DNA sequence: TGTGCCAGCAGCGAACAGACTAGCCGGGATGAGCAGTTCTTC. Amino acid sequence: CASSEQTSRDEQFF.

The gene calls are TRBV19 and TRBJ2-7, with no clear D. This CDR3 is built from 13 residues. V was pared by 8 bases and J by 5 bases, with 16 bases between. CDR1 is LNHDA, CDR2 SQIVND, per germline (reference sequence). CDR3: CASGIKGFHEQYF. In DNA, the CDR3 is TGTGCCAGTGGCATAAAAGGATTCCACGAGCAGTACTTC.

This clonotype was seen at least ten times. The gene calls are TRBV3-1 and TRBJ1-4; unclear D gene. This CDR3 contains 12 residues. Trimming removed 6 bases at V and 4 bases at J, with 6 bases between. Germline V gene lookup returns CDR1 LGHDT and CDR2 YNNKEL (reference sequence). CDR3 bases: TGTGCCAGCAGTCACGGTAATGAAAAACTGTTTTTT. Amino acids: CASSHGNEKLFF.

The rearrangement joins TRBV25-1 to TRBJ2-7, with D possibly called TRBD1 or TRBD2 (7 bases each). Germline-derived CDR1 and CDR2 are MGHDK and SYGVNS. CDR3 length: 16 amino acids. V dropped 1 base and J dropped 4 bases, with 17 bases sitting between them. CDR3 loop: CASSELLGTAGYEQYF. As DNA, the CDR3 is TGTGCCAGCAGTGAATTACTCGGGACAGCGGGGTACGAGCAGTACTTC.

The rearrangement links TRBV7-2 to TRBJ1-2; possible D gene TRBD1, 5 bases. The V end lost 5 bases, the J end lost 2 bases, and 9 bases lay between the germline ends. Germline loops: CDR1 SGHTA, CDR2 FQGNSA. This CDR3 spans 13 amino acids. CDR3 amino acids: CASSPDRNYGYTF. The CDR3 DNA is TGTGCCAGCAGCCCTGACAGAAACTATGGCTACACCTTC.

V usage is TRBV5-1 and J usage is TRBJ1-2; 7 bases line up with TRBD1. The germline V gene encodes CDR1 SGHRS and CDR2 YFSETQ. The ends lost 4 bases at V and 5 bases at J; junction bases unmatched: 8. CDR3 length: 14 residues. CDR3 nucleotides: TGCGCCAGCAGCCCCGGACAGGAGCCTTATGGCTACACCTTC. Its translation is CASSPGQEPYGYTF.

This clonotype is labeled hyperexpanded (1% or more). The genes are TRBV25-1 and TRBJ2-3; D is possibly TRBD1 or TRBD2 (6 bases each). Trimming removed 7 bases at V and 3 bases at J, with 14 bases between. CDR1 and CDR2 from the germline V gene are MGHDK and SYGVNS. The CDR3 loop spans 14 amino acids. This CDR3 is CASTEAGQTDTQYF. The CDR3 DNA follows: TGTGCCAGCACCGAGGCGGGACAAACAGATACGCAGTATTTT.

This clonotype was counted at least ten times. The chain uses TRBV4-1 and TRBJ2-5, with TRBD1 identical over 7 bases. This CDR3 has 16 residues. Germline lookup yields CDR1 MGHRA and CDR2 YSYEKL. V dropped 1 base and J dropped 1; count of bases not matched to a gene: 6. CDR3 in DNA: TGCGCCAGCAGCCAAGGAGCTTCAGGGGGCCAAGAGACCCAGTACTTC. It yields the protein CASSQGASGGQETQYF.

About this clonotype itself: Being one base from a much bigger clone, this may be a read error. The V and J genes are TRBV9 and TRBJ1-1, with D possibly matching TRBD1 (5 bases). CDR1 and CDR2 from the germline V gene are SGDLS and YYNGEE. The CDR3 spans 14 residues. CDR3 residues: CASSVEGRGTEASF. CDR3 nucleotide sequence: TGTGCCAGCAGCGTAGAGGGGCGCGGCACTGAAGCTTCCTTT.

The genes are TRBV10-1 and TRBJ2-3, with 10 bases aligning to TRBD2. CDR3 length: 16 residues. Germline V gives CDR1 WNHNN, CDR2 SYGVQD (reference sequence). Trimming took 6 bases from V and 3 from J; bases not matched to a gene: 9. The CDR3 loop reads CASSEGTSVDTDTQYF. CDR3 coding DNA: TGCGCCAGCAGCGAAGGGACTAGCGTCGATACAGATACGCAGTATTTT.

This clonotype was seen many times. V gene TRBV6-1 combines with J gene TRBJ2-1; 10 bases match TRBD2. V lost 5 bases and J lost 2; bases outside the gene matches: 3. Germline lookup yields CDR1 MNHNS and CDR2 SASEGT. The CDR3 runs 15 residues. The CDR3: CASSQSGRAYNEQFF. The CDR3 region has the DNA TGTGCCAGCAGTCAGAGCGGGAGGGCCTACAATGAGCAGTTCTTC.

In regard to this clonotype: It is likely a read error, because the conserved phenylalanine at the end of the CDR3 is missing. The chain joins TRBV27 to TRBJ2-3, with D possibly being TRBD1 (5 bases). This CDR3 has 14 residues. Looked up from germline, CDR1 is MNHEY and CDR2 is SMNVEV (reference sequence). The CDR3 region has the DNA TGTGCCAGTAGTTGGCAGGGATACACAGATACGCAGTATCTT. Encoded protein: CASSWQGYTDTQYL.

This chain connects TRBV7-9 to TRBJ1-5, with D perhaps TRBD1 (5 bases). Trimming shortened V by 2 bases and J by 1 base, and 9 bases separated the two germline ends. Germline lookup yields CDR1 SEHNR and CDR2 FQNEAQ (reference sequence). This CDR3 region has 15 residues. DNA of the CDR3: TGTGCCAGCAGCTTAAAAGGGGCCAGCAATCAGCCCCAGCATTTT. Its translation is CASSLKGASNQPQHF. Drawing the rest from reference TRBV7-9 and TRBJ1-5, the complete variable domain is DTGVSQNPRHKITKRGQNVTFRCDPISEHNRLYWYRQTLGQGPEFLTYFQNEAQLEKSRLLSDRFSAERPKGSFSTLEIQRTEQGDSAMYLCASSLKGASNQPQHFGDGTRLSIL.

This clonotype was seen repeatedly, ten times or more. This chain connects TRBV11-3 to TRBJ2-3; 13 nucleotides align to TRBD2. The CDR3 loop spans 16 amino acids. Germline-derived CDR1 and CDR2 are SGHNT and YENEEA. The V gene end was trimmed by 4 bases and the J gene end by 6 bases; junction bases not matched to a gene: 7. CDR3 sequence (DNA): TGTGCCAGCAGCTACGGGACTAGCGGGGTTGGGGATACGCAGTATTTT. This gives the protein CASSYGTSGVGDTQYF.

This clonotype occurred once. Its ends do not fully match the called genes, so a read error is possible. This chain joins TRBV2 and TRBJ2-6; possibly TRBD1 or TRBD2 for D (5 bases each). The germline V gene encodes CDR1 SNHLY and CDR2 FYNNEI. The CDR3 has 17 residues. The CDR3 DNA is TGTGCCAGCAGTGCCGGGGCTCTGTCTTCTGGGGCCAACGTCCTGACCTTC. Its protein is CASSAGALSSGANVLTF.

This rearrangement joins TRBV5-6 to TRBJ2-3; TRBD1 agrees at 7 bases. V lost 0 bases and J lost 11; bases outside the gene matches: 6. The CDR3 is 13 residues long. Germline V gene lookup returns CDR1 SGHDT and CDR2 YYEEEE. The CDR3 DNA reads as TGTGCCAGCAGCTTGGGGCAGGGGGATGAGCAGTATTTT. Translated, it gives CASSLGQGDEQYF.

The chain recombines TRBV7-8 with TRBJ2-1; D gene uncertain. Germline V gives CDR1 SGHVS, CDR2 FQNEAQ. This CDR3 is built from 14 residues. Trimming pared 1 base from V and 5 bases from J, leaving 9 bases between. CDR3 DNA sequence: TGTGCCAGCAGCTTAGGGATTCGGGACAATGAGCAGTTCTTC. Its protein is CASSLGIRDNEQFF. The entire variable domain, with the rest obtained from reference TRBV7-8 and TRBJ2-1, is as follows: GAGVSQSPRYKVAKRGQDVALRCDPISGHVSLFWYQQALGQGPEFLTYFQNEAQLDKSGLPSDRFFAERPEGSVSTLKIQRTQQEDSAVYLCASSLGIRDNEQFFGPGTRLTVL.

In its sample, this clonotype was seen many times. A clone one base away is much larger, so this may be a read error. This chain links TRBV20-1 with TRBJ2-1; the D gene is possibly TRBD1 (5 bases). The germline gives CDR1 DFQATT, CDR2 SNEGSKA (reference sequence). The CDR3 contains 12 residues. Written as DNA, the CDR3 is TGCAGTGCCCCTAGGGGCAGGTATGAGCCGTTCTTC. Translating gives CSAPRGRYEPFF.